The 9 T cell receptor beta chains below all came from one sample that was sequenced in a study of T cells after yellow fever vaccination. TCRdb re-called the 5' RACE reads with MiXCR, one entry per CDR3 protein. The table includes a few hundred thousand distinct CDR3 sequences, roughly 3.9% detected once. Here the sequenced sample was PBMCs, taken 5 days after the yellow fever booster vaccination. The receptor source for this set is a man younger than 35 who received the YFV17D yellow fever vaccine.

This rearrangement joins TRBV6-6 to TRBJ1-5, with D unresolved. The CDR3 spans 14 residues. Trimming removed 8 bases from V and 0 bases from J, with 11 bases in between. Per the germline V gene, CDR1 is MNHNY and CDR2 is SVGAGI (reference sequence). The CDR3 spells CASQDANSNQPQHF. For the CDR3, the DNA is TGTGCCAGCCAGGACGCGAATAGCAATCAGCCCCAGCATTTT.

This clonotype was seen only a few times. This rearrangement joins TRBV7-2 to TRBJ1-2; perhaps TRBD1 as D (6 bases). Germline V gene data show CDR1 as SGHTA and CDR2 as FQGNSA. V dropped 1 base and J dropped 7 bases, with 22 bases sitting between them. This CDR3 has 17 amino acids. The CDR3 protein is CASSLVVLVGAGAGYTF. The CDR3 nucleotides are TGTGCCAGCAGCTTAGTAGTTCTGGTCGGCGCAGGGGCTGGCTACACCTTC.

This clonotype came up a few times. This chain links TRBV11-2 with TRBJ1-2; D possibly corresponds to TRBD1 (6 bases). Trimming cost V 5 bases and J 7 bases, with 17 bases left between them. Germline V gene data show CDR1 as SGHAT and CDR2 as FQNNGV. This CDR3 is 14 amino acids long. The CDR3 DNA is TGTGCCAGCAGCCCTACACAAGCAGGGGTTGGCTACACCTTC. This translates into CASSPTQAGVGYTF.

This clonotype was seen at least ten times. The V and J genes are TRBV21-1 and TRBJ2-7. TRBV21-1 is a pseudogene locus. The CDR3 covers 13 residues. The CDR3: CASRIQGYYEQYF. For the CDR3, the DNA is TGTGCCAGCAGGATCCAGGGCTACTACGAGCAGTACTTC.

The rearrangement joins TRBV7-2 to TRBJ2-1; tentatively, D is TRBD2 (7 bases). V lost 3 bases to trimming and J lost 5 bases, with 8 bases between them. Germline V gives CDR1 SGHTA, CDR2 FQGNSA. This CDR3 region has 13 residues. The CDR3 loop reads CASSFGGHNEQFF. In DNA, the CDR3 is TGTGCCAGCAGCTTCGGGGGGCACAATGAGCAGTTCTTC.

This clonotype appeared a few times. The rearrangement uses TRBV18 and TRBJ2-7; D possibly corresponds to TRBD2 (5 bases). The V end was cut by 2 bases, the J end by 2 bases, with 13 bases between. CDR1 and CDR2 from the germline V gene are KGHSH and LQKENI. The length of the CDR3 is 15 residues. The CDR3 spells CASSPERDRTYEQYF. CDR3 bases: TGTGCCAGCTCACCAGAGAGGGATAGGACCTACGAGCAGTACTTC. The complete variable domain, with remaining parts taken from reference TRBV18 and TRBJ2-7, reads NAGVMQNPRHLVRRRGQEARLRCSPMKGHSHVYWYRQLPEEGLKFMVYLQKENIIDESGMPKERFSAEFPKEGPSILRIQQVVRGDSAAYFCASSPERDRTYEQYFGPGTRLTVT.

The gene calls are TRBV10-3 and TRBJ1-1, with 10 bases that match TRBD1. This CDR3 has 15 residues. Germline CDR1 ENHRY, CDR2 SYGVKD. V lost 2 bases to trimming and J lost 6 bases; unmatched junction nucleotides: 6. In DNA, the CDR3 is TGTGCCATCAGTGAGACCGACAGGGGGCGGTCTGAAGCTTTCTTT. Encoded protein: CAISETDRGRSEAFF.

The sample holds many counts of this clonotype. The chain employs TRBV7-2 and TRBJ1-1; D possibly corresponds to TRBD1 (6 bases). The germline V gene encodes CDR1 SGHTA and CDR2 FQGNSA. V lost 4 bases and J 10 bases, leaving 16 bases between the germline ends. The CDR3 is made up of 13 amino acids. CDR3 DNA sequence: TGTGCCAGCAGCTCCGGACAGCTCGGTAGAGCTTTCTTT. Translation: CASSSGQLGRAFF.

This clonotype has a count of ten or more. The V gene is TRBV29-1, the J gene TRBJ1-1; 8 bases align to TRBD1. From germline, CDR1 is SQVTM and CDR2 ANQGSEA. Trimming removed 8 bases from V and 6 bases from J; junction bases left unmatched: 11. This CDR3 has 13 amino acids. CDR3 nucleotides: TGCAGCACCTGGGGGCAGGGGGCATCTGAAGCTTTCTTT. As protein: CSTWGQGASEAFF.